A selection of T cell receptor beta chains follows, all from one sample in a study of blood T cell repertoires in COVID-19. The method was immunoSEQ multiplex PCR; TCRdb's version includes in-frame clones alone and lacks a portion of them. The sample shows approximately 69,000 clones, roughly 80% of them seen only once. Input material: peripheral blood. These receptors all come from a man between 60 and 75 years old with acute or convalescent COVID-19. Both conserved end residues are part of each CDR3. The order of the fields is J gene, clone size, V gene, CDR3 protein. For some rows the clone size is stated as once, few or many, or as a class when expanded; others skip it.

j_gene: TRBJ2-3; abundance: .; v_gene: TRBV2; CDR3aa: CASSVSSGTTDTQYF
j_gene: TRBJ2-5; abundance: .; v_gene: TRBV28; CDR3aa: CASSLGGTQYF
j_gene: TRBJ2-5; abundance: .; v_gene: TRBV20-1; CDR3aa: CSSEFQETQYF
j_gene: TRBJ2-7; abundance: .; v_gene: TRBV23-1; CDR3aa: CASSQPPPRSEAYEQYF
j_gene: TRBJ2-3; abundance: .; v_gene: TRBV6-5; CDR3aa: CASKLNGAGTDTQYF
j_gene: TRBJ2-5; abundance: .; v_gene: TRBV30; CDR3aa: CAWRTSGTVFGQETQYF
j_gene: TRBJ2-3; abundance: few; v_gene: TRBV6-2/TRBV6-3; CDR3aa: CASSSSGGWTDTQYF
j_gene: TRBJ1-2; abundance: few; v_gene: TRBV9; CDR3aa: CASSGSSGRAWDYGYTF
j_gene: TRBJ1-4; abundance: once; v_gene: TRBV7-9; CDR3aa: CASSLVNEKLFF
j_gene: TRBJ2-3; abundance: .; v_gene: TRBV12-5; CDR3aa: CASGLNRLSYF
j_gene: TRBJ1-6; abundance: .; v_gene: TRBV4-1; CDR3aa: CASSLERGRNNSPLHF
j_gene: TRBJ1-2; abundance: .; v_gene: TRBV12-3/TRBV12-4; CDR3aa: CASSFRGGYGYTF
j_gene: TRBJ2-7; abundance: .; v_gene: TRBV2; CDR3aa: CASSEGGQTSYEQYF
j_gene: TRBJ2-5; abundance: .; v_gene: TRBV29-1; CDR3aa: CSVGDRAGETQYF
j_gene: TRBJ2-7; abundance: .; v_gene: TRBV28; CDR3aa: CASSSGDDEQYF
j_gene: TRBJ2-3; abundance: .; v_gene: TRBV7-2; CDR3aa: CASSLQQGLDTQYF
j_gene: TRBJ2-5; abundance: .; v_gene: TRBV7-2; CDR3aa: CASSLSTLAGGRETQYF
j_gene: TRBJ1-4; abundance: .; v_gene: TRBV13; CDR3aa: CASSITGTGNNEKLFF
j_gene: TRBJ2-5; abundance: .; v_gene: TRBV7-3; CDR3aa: CASSREGEETQYF
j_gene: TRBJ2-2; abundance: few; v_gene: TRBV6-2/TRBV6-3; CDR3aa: CASSWGTAGTGELFF
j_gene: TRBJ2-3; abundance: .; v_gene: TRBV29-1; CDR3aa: CSVEEVRGTDTQYF
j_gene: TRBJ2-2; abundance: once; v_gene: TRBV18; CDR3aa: CASSPGQGASGELFF
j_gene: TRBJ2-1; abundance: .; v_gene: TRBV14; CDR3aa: CASSLLDRSSYNEQFF
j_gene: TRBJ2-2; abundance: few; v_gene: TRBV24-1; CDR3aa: CATSETRGGELFF
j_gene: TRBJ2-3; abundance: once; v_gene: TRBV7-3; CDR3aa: CASSLYGEDTQYF